Each of the 25 T cell receptor beta chains below was sequenced from the same sample in a study of graft-versus-host responses after intestinal transplantation. Their antigens are not known. The assay was immunoSEQ multiplex PCR, and TCRdb's table has in-frame clones only and misses some. Of roughly 120,000 clones in the sample, approximately 90% are singletons; the top ten hold 0.2% to 0.25%. This material consisted of unstimulated CD4+ T cells sorted from spleen or lymph node cells, taken before transplant. Receptors originate from a human donor who was the organ donor for an intestinal transplant.

This clone was detected once. The CDR3 here is CASSQGWGGSTDTQYF. DNA of the CDR3: TGTGCCAGCAGCCAAGGTTGGGGAGGGAGCACAGATACGCAGTATTTT. The chain couples TRBV4-2 to TRBJ2-3; 7 nucleotides agree with TRBD2. CDR3 length: 16 residues. CDR1 is LGHNA and CDR2 is YNFKEQ in the germline V gene. V lost 1 base to trimming and J lost 0 bases; unmatched junction nucleotides: 4.

The chain combines TRBV4-3 with TRBJ2-7; D tentatively reads TRBD1 or TRBD2 (5 bases each). This CDR3 is built from 15 residues. V was clipped by 2 bases and J by 2 bases, with 13 bases between them. Germline V gives CDR1 LGHNA, CDR2 YSLEER. CDR3 DNA: TGCGCCAGCAGCCAACATCGGGACGGGACCTACGAGCAGTACTTC. Translation: CASSQHRDGTYEQYF.

The chain links TRBV25-1 to TRBJ1-2; possible D gene TRBD1, 6 bases. Germline values: CDR1 MGHDK, CDR2 SYGVNS. This CDR3 has 15 amino acids. V shed 2 bases and J shed 3 bases, with 13 bases lying between them. The CDR3, as DNA: TGTGCCAGCAGTGAAGCGGGGGCTTTCTACTATGGCTACACCTTC. It translates to CASSEAGAFYYGYTF.

This chain uses TRBV5-5 with TRBJ2-1, with D perhaps matching TRBD1 (5 bases). The CDR3 loop spans 15 amino acids. CDR1 is SGHKS, CDR2 YYEKEE, per germline (reference sequence). V gave up 0 bases and J gave up 3 bases, with 10 bases separating them. CDR3 in amino acids: CASSLEWQGYNEQFF. CDR3 DNA: TGTGCCAGCAGCTTGGAGTGGCAGGGCTACAATGAGCAGTTCTTC.

This chain links TRBV18 with TRBJ1-1; weak D call: TRBD1 (5 bases). The CDR3 covers 14 residues. Germline values: CDR1 KGHSH, CDR2 LQKENI. V was pared by 2 bases and J by 3 bases, with 10 bases between. The CDR3 spells CASSPVEGDTEAFF. The CDR3 DNA reads TGTGCCAGCTCACCAGTGGAAGGGGACACTGAAGCTTTCTTT.

The chain recombines TRBV5-4 with TRBJ2-7; D is tentatively TRBD1 or TRBD2 (5 bases each). CDR1 is SGHNT, CDR2 YYREEE, per germline (reference sequence). The CDR3 covers 15 residues. V was shortened by 0 bases and J by 1 base, with 11 bases between the two germline ends. Here the CDR3 DNA reads TGTGCCAGCAGCTTGGGGGGGACCTCTTCCTACGAGCAGTACTTC. Translating it yields CASSLGGTSSYEQYF.

This clone was found once. The chain links TRBV11-2 to TRBJ1-3; no definite D call. Deletions cut 5 bases from V and 2 bases from J, with 10 bases between. CDR1 and CDR2 (germline): SGHAT, FQNNGV. This CDR3 comprises 14 residues. Here the CDR3 reads CASSPLATGNTIYF. The CDR3 DNA sequence: TGTGCCAGCAGCCCCTTAGCCACTGGAAACACCATATATTTT.

V gene TRBV4-2 combines with J gene TRBJ2-3; D is unresolved. V was cut by 3 bases and J by 0 bases, with 7 bases left in between. This CDR3 has 14 amino acids. The germline CDR1 and CDR2 sequences are LGHNA and YNFKEQ. CDR3 in amino acids: CASSQASSTDTQYF. Here the CDR3 DNA reads TGTGCCAGCAGCCAGGCCTCTAGCACAGATACGCAGTATTTT.

V gene TRBV4-2 combines with J gene TRBJ1-1; D not certain. The CDR3 length is 15 residues. Germline lookup yields CDR1 LGHNA and CDR2 YNFKEQ. V shed 0 bases and J shed 5 bases, with 13 bases lying between them. CDR3 in DNA: TGTGCCAGCAGCCAAGAGCCGGTTAAATTGACTGAAGCTTTCTTT. Translating it yields CASSQEPVKLTEAFF.

The chain employs TRBV19 and TRBJ2-6; D might be TRBD1 (6 bases). The ends were cut back, 5 bases at V and 3 bases at J, with 17 bases in the middle. From germline, CDR1 is LNHDA and CDR2 SQIVND (reference sequence). The CDR3 runs 17 residues. CDR3 coding DNA: TGTGCCAGTAGTCAACTTACAGGGAGTTATGGGGCCAACGTCCTGACTTTC. As protein: CASSQLTGSYGANVLTF.

The chain joins TRBV30 to TRBJ2-3; D uncertain. The germline gives CDR1 GTSNPN, CDR2 SVGIG (reference sequence). V lost 2 bases, J lost 4 bases, and 7 bases lay in between. This CDR3 is 12 amino acids long. The CDR3 nucleotides are TGTGCCTGGAGTCAGTCGTCAGATACGCAGTATTTT. It is translated as CAWSQSSDTQYF.

The V and J genes are TRBV12-5 and TRBJ2-1, with 8 bases fitting TRBD2. With V trimmed by 1 base and J by 7 bases, 9 bases remained unmatched. The CDR3 spans 16 residues. Germline V lookup: CDR1 LGHNT, CDR2 FRNRAP. CDR3 amino acids: CASGLGASGLRNEQFF. The CDR3 DNA follows: TGTGCTAGTGGTTTGGGGGCTAGCGGGCTGAGGAATGAGCAGTTCTTC. The complete variable domain, with remaining parts taken from reference TRBV12-5 and TRBJ2-1, reads DARVTQTPRHKVTEMGQEVTMRCQPILGHNTVFWYRQTMMQGLELLAYFRNRAPLDDSGMPKDRFSAEMPDATLATLKIQPSEPRDSAVYFCASGLGASGLRNEQFFGPGTRLTVL.

This clone was found a few times. The chain uses TRBV6-6 and TRBJ1-5; no clear D gene. This CDR3 spans 16 amino acids. The germline V and J ends were trimmed by 3 bases and 2 bases, with 14 bases remaining between them. Per the germline V gene, CDR1 is MNHNY and CDR2 is SVGAGI (reference sequence). CDR3 protein: CASSYSGVGGNQPQHF. The CDR3 DNA is TGTGCCAGCAGTTATTCTGGGGTAGGTGGCAATCAGCCCCAGCATTTT.

The chain employs TRBV28 and TRBJ1-2; a possible D gene is TRBD1 (6 bases). V dropped 6 bases and J dropped 8 bases, with 19 bases sitting between them. The CDR3 has 14 residues. Germline lookup yields CDR1 MDHEN and CDR2 SYDVKM. The CDR3 bases are TGTGCCAGCAGCCCCGACCCAGGGGTTAGGGGCTACACCTTC. Amino acid sequence: CASSPDPGVRGYTF.

The chain combines TRBV7-2 with TRBJ2-3, with a weak D call TRBD1 (6 bases). The germline gives CDR1 SGHTA, CDR2 FQGNSA. The ends were cut back, 0 bases at V and 7 bases at J, with 11 bases in the middle. The CDR3 has 14 amino acids. CDR3 in DNA: TGTGCCAGCAGCTTAGCCCCTCAGGGGCATACGCAGTATTTT. It yields the protein CASSLAPQGHTQYF.

This chain joins TRBV5-1 and TRBJ2-7; 9 nucleotides match TRBD2. V trimming: 4 bases; J trimming: 3 bases; junction bases outside the gene matches: 8. The CDR3 has 15 amino acids. Germline assignment: CDR1 SGHRS and CDR2 YFSETQ. The CDR3 loop reads CASSPPGLAGYEQYF. The CDR3 DNA is TGCGCCAGCAGCCCGCCGGGACTAGCAGGCTACGAGCAGTACTTC.

This chain uses TRBV11-2 with TRBJ2-7, with a weak D call TRBD1 (6 bases). Trimming left V 5 bases short and J 7 bases short, with 18 bases between. This CDR3 comprises 14 residues. Germline V lookup: CDR1 SGHAT, CDR2 FQNNGV. The CDR3 DNA reads as TGTGCCAGCAGCCCCGTGGGGGCATCGCGTGAGCAGTACTTC. Translated, it gives CASSPVGASREQYF.

This chain connects TRBV21-1 to TRBJ2-5; the table names TRBD1, a call not compared with the DNA. TRBV21-1 is a documented pseudogene. This CDR3 is built from 16 residues. The CDR3 reads CASSSCVGRVQETQYF. CDR3 sequence (DNA): TGTGCCAGCAGCTCGTGTGTCGGCAGGGTTCAAGAGACCCAGTACTTC.

The chain is built from TRBV4-3 and TRBJ2-7; tentative D call: TRBD2 (9 bases). This CDR3 is 20 amino acids long. V gave up 0 bases and J gave up 2 bases, with 26 bases separating them. Germline assignment: CDR1 LGHNA and CDR2 YSLEER. The CDR3 region is CASSQDALQGASGMPYEQYF. In DNA form, the CDR3 reads TGCGCCAGCAGCCAAGATGCTTTGCAGGGGGCTAGCGGGATGCCCTACGAGCAGTACTTC.

In DNA form, the CDR3 reads TGTGCCAGCAGCTCGGGACTAGCGGCAACCGAGACCCAGTACTTC. Protein sequence: CASSSGLAATETQYF. V and J are TRBV5-6 and TRBJ2-5; 11 nucleotides align to TRBD2. Germline CDR1 and CDR2: SGHDT and YYEEEE. The V and J ends lost 3 bases and 5 bases, in that order; junction bases with no gene match: 6. The CDR3 loop spans 15 amino acids.

V and J are TRBV29-1 and TRBJ2-2; D might be TRBD1 (6 bases). Deletions cut 3 bases from V and 4 bases from J, with 12 bases between. CDR1 and CDR2 from the germline V gene are SQVTM and ANQGSEA. The CDR3 loop spans 14 amino acids. The CDR3 loop is CSVDSWGRTGELFF. The DNA for the CDR3 is TGCAGCGTTGATTCCTGGGGGCGCACCGGGGAGCTGTTTTTT.

V usage is TRBV6-1 and J usage is TRBJ2-7, with 11 positions matching TRBD2. The CDR3 covers 13 residues. Germline trimming cut 10 bases from V and 2 bases from J; bases unmatched to any gene: 4. Germline assignment: CDR1 MNHNS and CDR2 SASEGT. The CDR3 region is CATGLAGAYEQYF. The CDR3 nucleotides read TGTGCCACCGGACTAGCGGGCGCCTACGAGCAGTACTTC.

This chain joins TRBV4-1 and TRBJ1-2, with 9 bases fitting TRBD1. This CDR3 is 14 amino acids long. The germline V gene has CDR1 MGHRA and CDR2 YSYEKL. With 3 bases clipped from V and 3 bases from J, the junction kept 2 bases outside the gene matches. The CDR3 DNA follows: TGCGCCAGCAGCCAGGGGGACAGGGACTATGGCTACACCTTC. Its translation: CASSQGDRDYGYTF.

Turning to this clone: Other DNA sequences in the sample encode the same CDR3. V is TRBV5-1 and J is TRBJ2-3; no definite D call. Deletions cut 0 bases from V and 3 bases from J, with 8 bases between. CDR1 and CDR2 (germline): SGHRS, YFSETQ. CDR3 length equals 14 residues. This CDR3 reads CASSLDSRTDTQYF. CDR3 nucleotides: TGCGCCAGCAGCTTGGATAGCAGGACAGATACGCAGTATTTT.

The V and J genes are TRBV19 and TRBJ2-2, with D perhaps TRBD2 (6 bases). The CDR3 runs to 13 residues. V lost 4 bases, J lost 6 bases, and 9 bases lay in between. CDR1 and CDR2 (germline): LNHDA, SQIVND (reference sequence). Written as DNA, the CDR3 is TGTGCCAGTAGTAAGCTAGCGTCCGGGGAGCTGTTTTTT. It encodes CASSKLASGELFF.